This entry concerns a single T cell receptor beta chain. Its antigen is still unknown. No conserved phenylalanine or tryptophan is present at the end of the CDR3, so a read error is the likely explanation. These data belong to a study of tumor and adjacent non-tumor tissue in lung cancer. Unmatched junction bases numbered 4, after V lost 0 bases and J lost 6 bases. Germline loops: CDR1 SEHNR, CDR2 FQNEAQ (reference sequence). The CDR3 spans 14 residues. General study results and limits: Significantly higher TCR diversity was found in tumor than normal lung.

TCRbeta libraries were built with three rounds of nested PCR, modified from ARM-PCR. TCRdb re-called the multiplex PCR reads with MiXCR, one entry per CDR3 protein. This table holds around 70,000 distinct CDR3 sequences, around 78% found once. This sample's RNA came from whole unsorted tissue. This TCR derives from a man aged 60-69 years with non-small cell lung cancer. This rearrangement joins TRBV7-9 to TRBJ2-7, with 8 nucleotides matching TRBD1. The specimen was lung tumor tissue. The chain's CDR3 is CASSLAGQGPEQYL. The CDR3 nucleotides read TGTGCCAGCAGCTTAGCAGGACAGGGCCCCGAGCAGTACTTA.